The text below deals with one T cell receptor (beta chain). At the DNA level, this CDR3 is encoded by other sequences in the same sample as well. This record comes from a study of shared clonotypes between healthy human individuals. Study-wide context: The cohort comprised a couple of women and a few men. Their ages spanned 18 to 49 years.

Terminally differentiated effector memory CD45RA+ cells were excluded from the naive CD8 cells, which were CD45RO-negative and positively selected for CCR7. Produced via immunoSEQ multiplex PCR; TCRdb's table is partial and in-frame only. This sample carries about 2.1 million clones, about 93% of them seen once, and the ten largest clones take 1.7%. The clonotype comes from a man aged 18 to 29 in good health. Some clones in this sample may be carry-over from other donors' samples. Sequenced sample: naive CD8+ T cells from PBMCs.

Written as DNA, the CDR3 is TGTGCCAGTAGTATAGGTTGGACTGAAGCTTTCTTT. Protein: CASSIGWTEAFF. The chain has TRBV19 and TRBJ1-1, with unresolved D. Germline lookup yields CDR1 LNHDA and CDR2 SQIVND (reference sequence). Deletions cut 1 base from V and 5 bases from J, with 5 bases between. There are 12 residues in the CDR3.